This TCR beta chain was recovered during a study of T cells expressing NK-cell markers. Study-wide results and caveats: Whether the expanded NKG2C+ T cell clones recognized HCMV remained unclear. Among four donors, these clonotypes also ranked first in the CD3+CD56-NKG2C+ fraction. Over 5 donors had dominant NKG2C+ clonotypes that comprised roughly 1.0-7.0% of their CD8+ T cells.

Remarks on this clonotype: Its specificity is unknown.

TCRdb processed the 5' RACE reads again and assigns one entry to each CDR3 protein, with no DNA. This sample's table has about 430,000 distinct CDR3 sequences. This CDR3 region has 15 residues. This TCR came from a woman between 45 and 65 years old in good health. Sequencing was done on a sample of blood T cells: a sorted CD56 or NKG2C T cell subset, CD4+ or CD8+ T cells, or bulk PBMC T cells (not recorded which). J is TRBJ1-2 and V is TRBV12-3 or TRBV12-4; checking the TCRdb D call of TRBD1 is not possible without DNA. This CDR3 reads CASSPEATGGYGYTF.